This T cell receptor (beta chain) comes out of a study of cytomegalovirus exposure and HLA in healthy donors. This PCR relied on a set of 60 Vbeta primers and 13 Jbeta primers. This table comes from immunoSEQ multiplex PCR, and its TCRdb copy is limited to in-frame clones, with some not included. Its table lists more than 140,000 clones. Regarding the study as a whole: A later analysis linked a missense DCLRE1C variant to TCR beta V- and J-gene trimming. Through in vitro validation, three CMV-associated chains were shown to be specific for CMV antigens.

Note on this clone: Its antigen is not identified.

Sequencing used PBMCs. The TCR was taken from a woman younger than 30 in good health and CMV-seronegative.

The CDR3 reads CASSQAGMITEAFF. The CDR3 DNA reads TGTGCCAGTAGCCAGGCAGGGATGATCACTGAAGCTTTCTTT. The rearrangement links TRBV19 to TRBJ1-1; the D gene is possibly TRBD1 (5 bases). From germline, CDR1 is LNHDA and CDR2 SQIVND (reference sequence). The CDR3 has 14 amino acids. V was pared by 6 bases and J by 4 bases, with 15 bases between.